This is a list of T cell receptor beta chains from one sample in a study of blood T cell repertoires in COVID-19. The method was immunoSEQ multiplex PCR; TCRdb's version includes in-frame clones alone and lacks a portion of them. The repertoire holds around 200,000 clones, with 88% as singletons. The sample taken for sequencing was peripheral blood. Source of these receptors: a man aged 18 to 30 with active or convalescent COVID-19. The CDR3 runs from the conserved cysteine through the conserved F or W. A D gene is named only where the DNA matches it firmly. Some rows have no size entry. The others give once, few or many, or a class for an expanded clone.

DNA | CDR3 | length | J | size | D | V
TGTGCCAGCAGCCAGGGATCCTATAATTCACCCCTCCACTTT | CASSQGSYNSPLHF | 14 | TRBJ1-6 | NA | NA | TRBV2
TGTGCCTCGGGCGGGTCCTCTAACTATGGCTACACCTTC | CASGGSSNYGYTF | 13 | TRBJ1-2 | NA | NA | TRBV9
TGTGCCAGCAGCTTGCAGTGGGGGCGACCAGATACGCAGTATTTT | CASSLQWGRPDTQYF | 15 | TRBJ2-3 | few | NA | TRBV5-4
TGTGCCACCTCCGGGGGAGTGGATGGCTACACCTTC | CATSGGVDGYTF | 12 | TRBJ1-2 | NA | NA | TRBV18
TGTGCCAGCAGCTTAAGTCGAAGAGCGGAAAAACTGTTTTTT | CASSLSRRAEKLFF | 14 | TRBJ1-4 | NA | NA | TRBV11-1
TGTGCCAGCAGCTTGACTCCCGGGACACCTTTCAGCTATGGCTACACCTTC | CASSLTPGTPFSYGYTF | 17 | TRBJ1-2 | NA | NA | TRBV7-8
TGTGCCAGCAGTTTCCTTAGACTAGCGGGAGGAGAGACCCAGTACTTC | CASSFLRLAGGETQYF | 16 | TRBJ2-5 | NA | TRBD2 | TRBV28
TGCGCCAGCAGCCAAGCTAATGGGATAAGGGGGCGGTACGAGCAGTACTTC | CASSQANGIRGRYEQYF | 17 | TRBJ2-7 | NA | TRBD1 | TRBV4-1
TGTGCCAGCAGCTCGGGACTAGCGGGGGCCGACACAGATACGCAGTATTTT | CASSSGLAGADTDTQYF | 17 | TRBJ2-3 | NA | TRBD2 | TRBV5-4
TGCAGCGTTGAACTACAGGGCACTGAAGCTTTCTTT | CSVELQGTEAFF | 12 | TRBJ1-1 | NA | NA | TRBV29-1
TGTGCCAGCAGCGCCGCACGCATTGGGGGGGGCGCGAAGGATGGCTACACCTTC | CASSAARIGGGAKDGYTF | 18 | TRBJ1-2 | NA | NA | TRBV9
TGTGCCAGCAGCGCGGGACAGCTTACCTACGAGCAGTACTTC | CASSAGQLTYEQYF | 14 | TRBJ2-7 | NA | NA | TRBV7-8
TGTGCCAGCACAAAGACAGGGGGAGGCACTGAAGCTTTCTTT | CASTKTGGGTEAFF | 14 | TRBJ1-1 | NA | TRBD1 | TRBV28
TGTGCCAGCAGCCAAAGACAGGAGAATTCACCCCTCCACTTT | CASSQRQENSPLHF | 14 | TRBJ1-6 | NA | NA | TRBV3-1/TRBV3-2
TGTGCCAGCACCATAAACCCGGGACAGGGGTACGGCTACACCTTC | CASTINPGQGYGYTF | 15 | TRBJ1-2 | NA | TRBD1 | TRBV5-4
TGTGCCAGCAGCACGAGCCCTCACACCATATATTTT | CASSTSPHTIYF | 12 | TRBJ1-3 | NA | NA | TRBV9
TGTGCCTGGAGTGTGGGGGGGAGTTCCTACGAGCAGTACTTC | CAWSVGGSSYEQYF | 14 | TRBJ2-7 | NA | TRBD2 | TRBV30
TGTGCCAGCAGCCTACAGGGGGGCCCTAACTATGGCTACACCTTC | CASSLQGGPNYGYTF | 15 | TRBJ1-2 | NA | TRBD1 | TRBV2
TGTGCCAGCAGCTTAGCCTCGTCTCTAGCGGGAGGGTCCTACGAGCAGTACTTC | CASSLASSLAGGSYEQYF | 18 | TRBJ2-7 | once | TRBD2 | TRBV7-2
TGCGCCAGCAGTGAGTCGGTTAGCGGGGCTCTAGAGACCCAGTACTTC | CASSESVSGALETQYF | 16 | TRBJ2-5 | NA | TRBD2 | TRBV10-1
TGCAGCGTTGTGACAGGGTTGGGGGACGAGCAGTACTTC | CSVVTGLGDEQYF | 13 | TRBJ2-7 | NA | TRBD1 | TRBV29-1
TGTGCCAGCCCACTAGCAATCAGCCCCCAGCATTTT | CASPLAISPQHF | 12 | TRBJ1-5 | NA | NA | TRBV7-9
TGTGCCAGCAGCGTAGGACAGGCCCTCACCTTC | CASSVGQALTF | 11 | TRBJ1-2 | NA | NA | TRBV9
TGTGCCAGCAGCTTAGTTAGCGTGACCCCCCAAGAGACCCAGTACTTC | CASSLVSVTPQETQYF | 16 | TRBJ2-5 | NA | NA | TRBV7-2
TGCAGCGTTGTTTGGAGCATGAACACTGAAGCTTTCTTT | CSVVWSMNTEAFF | 13 | TRBJ1-1 | NA | NA | TRBV29-1
TGTGCCAGCAGTACCAACGGACAGGGCCCCCCCGGGGAGCTGTTTTTT | CASSTNGQGPPGELFF | 16 | TRBJ2-2 | NA | TRBD1 | TRBV28
TGCGCCAGCAGCTTGGTGACTAGTTCTAATGCCGGGGAGCTGTTTTTT | CASSLVTSSNAGELFF | 16 | TRBJ2-2 | NA | NA | TRBV5-1